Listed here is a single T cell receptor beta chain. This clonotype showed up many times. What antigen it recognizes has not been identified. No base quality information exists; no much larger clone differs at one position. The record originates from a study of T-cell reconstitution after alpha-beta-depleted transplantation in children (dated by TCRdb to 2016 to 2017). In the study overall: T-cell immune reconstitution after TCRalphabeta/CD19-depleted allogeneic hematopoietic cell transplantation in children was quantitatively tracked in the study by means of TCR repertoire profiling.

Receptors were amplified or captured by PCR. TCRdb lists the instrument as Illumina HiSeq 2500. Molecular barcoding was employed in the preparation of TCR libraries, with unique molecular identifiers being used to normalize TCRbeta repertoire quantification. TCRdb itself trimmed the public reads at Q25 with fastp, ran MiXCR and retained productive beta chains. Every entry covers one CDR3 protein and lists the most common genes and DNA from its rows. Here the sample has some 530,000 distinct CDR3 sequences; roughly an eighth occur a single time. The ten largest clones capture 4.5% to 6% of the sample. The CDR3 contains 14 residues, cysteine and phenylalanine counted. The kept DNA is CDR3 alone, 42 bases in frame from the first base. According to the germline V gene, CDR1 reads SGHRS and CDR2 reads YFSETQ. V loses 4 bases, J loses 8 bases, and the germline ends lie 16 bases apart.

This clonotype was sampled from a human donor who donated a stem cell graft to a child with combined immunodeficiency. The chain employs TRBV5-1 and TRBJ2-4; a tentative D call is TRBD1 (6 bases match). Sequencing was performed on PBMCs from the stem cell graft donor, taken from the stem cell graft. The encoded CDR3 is CASSTGRTDDIQYF. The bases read TGCGCCAGCAGCACTGGCCGGACAGACGACATTCAGTACTTC.